Here is one T cell receptor beta chain with its context. CDR1 and CDR2 from the germline V gene are GTSNPN and SVGIG (reference sequence). The CDR3 runs 14 residues. Trimming took off 5 bases at V and 7 bases at J, with 21 bases between the two ends. The entry originates in a study of blood T cell repertoires in COVID-19. Study in general: The origin of the acute and convalescent COVID-19 samples was the United States, Italy and Spain.

Original data processing: The authors estimated nucleated cell counts from reference gene primer amplification. Sequencing was performed with immunoSEQ multiplex PCR; in TCRdb, only in-frame clones are kept and a portion is missing. V and J calls and clone size are those listed in that table; D and trimming were worked out from the DNA. The table records 140,000 or so clones, roughly 80% of them present only once. This clonotype was sampled from a man aged 70 or older who had recovered from COVID-19. Sequences were obtained from peripheral blood. V gene TRBV30 combines with J gene TRBJ2-7; a possible D gene is TRBD1 (6 bases). CDR3 bases: TGTGCCTGGGGCCCGGGACAAGGGCTATGGGAGCAGTACTTC. As protein: CAWGPGQGLWEQYF.